This T cell receptor (beta chain) was captured in a study of T cell responses to AZD1222 COVID-19 vaccine. Worth noting for this clone: Antigen specificity is unknown. This same CDR3 is encoded by further DNA sequences in the sample.

Per germline, CDR1 SGHRS and CDR2 YFSETQ. The CDR3 loop spans 17 amino acids. With 0 bases removed from V and 0 bases from J, the gap between germline ends came to 13 bases. Here immunoSEQ multiplex PCR was the method, and the copy in TCRdb shows in-frame clones only, minus some. The sample yields tens of thousands of clones, about nine tenths seen once. Study results and limitations: Without day 14 samples, only post-peak T cell repertoires were studied. As reported, nearly half of all spike-specific TCRs target variant regions that are unmutated. Clonal diversity was possibly underestimated; the donors were predominantly white British and more often female.

The starting material was peripheral blood, obtained on day 0 of AZD1222 vaccination. The clonotype originates from an adult in good health. J is TRBJ1-5 and V is TRBV5-1; D unclear. The CDR3 DNA sequence: TGCGCCAGCAGCTTGGGACCGGTAGGAGGTAGCAATCAGCCCCAGCATTTT. Its translation: CASSLGPVGGSNQPQHF.